This TCR beta chain was recovered during a study of patients and donors after allogeneic stem cell transplantation. TCRdb analysed the RT-PCR reads with MiXCR anew, one entry per CDR3 protein. The sample lists roughly 800 distinct CDR3 sequences; about 1.9% were seen once. This clonotype is medium-sized. The sequencing sample was made of blood, either unsorted or a sorted T cell fraction (not recorded which). This clonotype originated in a human donor who was either an allogeneic HSCT recipient or a stem cell or donor lymphocyte infusion donor (not recorded which). It is not recorded whose cells these are; they may come from a transplant donor.

The CDR3 is CASSQDFQETQYF. The CDR3 DNA sequence: TGCGCCAGCAGCCAAGACTTTCAAGAGACCCAGTACTTC. The chain links TRBV4-3 to TRBJ2-5, with D unclear. Trimming left V 0 bases short and J 2 bases short, with 4 bases between. The germline CDR1 and CDR2 sequences are LGHNA and YSLEER. This CDR3 spans 13 amino acids.